The 4 T cell receptor beta chains reported below all come from one sample, sequenced in a study of post-analysis software for immune sequencing data. Findings and caveats of the study: TRBV segments more frequent in patients than in controls numbered roughly 5 and included TRBV5-6, TRBV5-1 and TRBV20-1.

These receptors lack a known antigen. The TCR beta cDNA libraries carried unique molecular identifiers. Using its own MiXCR run on the PCR reads, TCRdb lists one record per CDR3 protein. This sample has hundreds of thousands of distinct CDR3 sequences, with approximately 60% found just once. Sequenced sample: blood. All receptors derive from a girl aged 2 to 9 with multiple sclerosis.

This clonotype appeared once. The chain employs TRBV5-1 and TRBJ1-1; 7 bases map to TRBD1. This CDR3 is built from 15 residues. J lost 2 bases, V lost 3 bases, and 7 bases had no gene match. Looked up from germline, CDR1 is SGHRS and CDR2 is YFSETQ. DNA for the CDR3: TGCGCCAGCAGCTCTTGGGGACAGCCAAACACTGAAGCTTTCTTT. Translation: CASSSWGQPNTEAFF.

V gene TRBV7-6 combines with J gene TRBJ1-5; tentatively, D is TRBD1 (6 bases). This CDR3 region has 14 residues. CDR1 and CDR2 from the germline V gene are SGHVS and FNYEAQ. V shed 4 bases and J shed 5 bases, with 12 bases lying between them. CDR3 in DNA: TGTGCCAGCAGCTCCCAGGGGTACGATCAGCCCCAGCATTTT. Translated, it gives CASSSQGYDQPQHF.

This clonotype came up a few times. V and J are TRBV20-1 and TRBJ2-1; 7 bases fit TRBD2. The V gene's germline CDR1 is DFQATT and CDR2 SNEGSKA (reference sequence). With V trimmed by 3 bases and J by 3 bases, 5 bases remained unmatched. CDR3 length: 14 residues. The CDR3 reads CSARGLADYNEQFF. CDR3 bases: TGCAGTGCTAGGGGCCTAGCGGACTACAATGAGCAGTTCTTC.

V usage is TRBV15 and J usage is TRBJ2-1, with D perhaps matching TRBD1 or TRBD2 (5 bases each). Looked up from germline, CDR1 is LNHNV and CDR2 is YYDKDF (reference sequence). The CDR3 extends over 14 amino acids. Trimming removed 8 bases from V and 6 bases from J, with 17 bases in between. CDR3 DNA sequence: TGTGCCACCCAGAGGGGTCAGGGCGCCAATGAGCAGTTCTTC. Encoded protein: CATQRGQGANEQFF. Full variable domain (remainder filled in from reference TRBV15 and TRBJ2-1): DAMVIQNPRYQVTQFGKPVTLSCSQTLNHNVMYWYQQKSSQAPKLLFHYYDKDFNNEADTPDNFQSRRPNTSFCFLDIRSPGLGDTAMYLCATQRGQGANEQFFGPGTRLTVL.